This TCR beta chain was recorded in a study of molecular identifiers for immune sequencing clone quantification. Overall study results and limits: A single cell's spiked Jurkat TCR RNA was reportedly detectable among roughly 1 million naive cells.

Methods described previously, with TCR primers listed, were used for bulk TCR libraries. TCRdb redid the calling of the PCR reads with MiXCR, one entry per CDR3 protein. The table records about 640,000 distinct CDR3 sequences, approximately 20% of them present only once. V shed 2 bases and J 0 bases; nucleotides not matched to a gene: 5. CDR3 length: 17 amino acids. In germline, CDR1 is MNHEY, CDR2 SMNVEV (reference sequence). This clonotype was observed a few times. The antigen remains unidentified. The receptor's source is a human donor in good health. Some libraries in this study had Jurkat cell RNA spiked in. This chain joins TRBV27 and TRBJ2-1; TRBD1 matches 9 bases. The sequencing sample was made of naive CD8+ T cells from blood, with Jurkat cell RNA spiked in. Subset meaning: FACS-sorted CD8+CD4-CCR7+CD45RA+ naive T cells. In nucleotides, the CDR3 is TGTGCCAGCAGTTTAATCTCGACAGGGGGCTCCTACAATGAGCAGTTCTTC. This encodes CASSLISTGGSYNEQFF.